This T cell receptor beta chain was profiled in a study of T cell responses to AZD1222 COVID-19 vaccine. On the study more broadly: Investigators merged groups given second doses at roughly 4 or roughly 12 weeks. The study, taken as a whole, reports: Among vaccine-associated CD4 TCRs, coverage spanned spike, with dominance at 160-218 and 743-854. Repertoire samples came only from after the peak T cell response. The study found Spike-specific TCR breadth and depth rose after two AZD1222 doses.

Germline V gene lookup returns CDR1 LNHDA and CDR2 SQIVND (reference sequence). The CDR3 loop spans 14 amino acids. The V end was cut by 3 bases, the J end by 3 bases, with 11 bases between. Regarding this clone: The antigen is not known.

Only in-frame clones appear in the TCRdb table, and some are missing; sequencing was by immunoSEQ multiplex PCR. The sample yields roughly 150,000 clones, approximately 83% seen once. Sequencing used peripheral blood, obtained on day 0 of AZD1222 vaccination. The TCR sequence derives from an adult in good health. The chain employs TRBV19 and TRBJ1-1; D not resolved. CDR3 DNA: TGTGCCAGTAGTATTAATTTTTGGGACACTGAAGCTTTCTTT. Its protein product is CASSINFWDTEAFF.